This T cell receptor (beta chain) was captured in a study of blood T cell repertoires in COVID-19. Study as a whole: The origin of the acute and convalescent COVID-19 samples was the United States, Italy and Spain.

CDR1 is SGHVS, CDR2 FQNEAQ, per germline. Trimming left V 1 base short and J 5 bases short, with 15 bases between. This CDR3 is built from 15 residues. TCRdb's table, derived via immunoSEQ multiplex PCR, lists solely in-frame clones and lacks some. The table has tens of thousands of clones, more than 80% seen once. This receptor was taken from an elderly man with acute or convalescent COVID-19. The sequencing sample was made of peripheral blood. J is TRBJ2-7 and V is TRBV7-8, with D tentatively TRBD2 (7 bases). The CDR3 spells CASSLGGGLKDEQYF. CDR3 DNA: TGTGCCAGCAGCTTAGGAGGGGGACTAAAGGACGAGCAGTACTTC.